The source of this TCR beta chain is a study of blood T cell repertoires in COVID-19. Study background: Samples taken during acute and convalescent COVID-19 were collected in the United States, Italy and Spain. PBMCs, B-cell-depleted T cells, or T cells provided the cDNA or gDNA that made up the material.

V was clipped by 6 bases and J by 0 bases, with 12 bases between them. The CDR3 extends over 16 amino acids. Germline CDR1 is MNHNY and CDR2 is SVGAGI (reference sequence). Authors' data handling: From reference gene primer amplification, estimates of nucleated cell counts were derived. Produced via immunoSEQ multiplex PCR; TCRdb's table is partial and in-frame only. V and J calls and clone size follow that table, whereas D and trimming were derived from the DNA. The sample carries approximately 46,000 clones, around 85% recorded once. The source is a human donor in a cohort sampled during active COVID-19. The gene calls are TRBV6-6 and TRBJ2-6; D gene unclear. Sample: peripheral blood. This CDR3 is CASSHSTRSGANVLTF. DNA of the CDR3: TGTGCCAGCAGCCATTCGACACGCTCTGGGGCCAACGTCCTGACTTTC.